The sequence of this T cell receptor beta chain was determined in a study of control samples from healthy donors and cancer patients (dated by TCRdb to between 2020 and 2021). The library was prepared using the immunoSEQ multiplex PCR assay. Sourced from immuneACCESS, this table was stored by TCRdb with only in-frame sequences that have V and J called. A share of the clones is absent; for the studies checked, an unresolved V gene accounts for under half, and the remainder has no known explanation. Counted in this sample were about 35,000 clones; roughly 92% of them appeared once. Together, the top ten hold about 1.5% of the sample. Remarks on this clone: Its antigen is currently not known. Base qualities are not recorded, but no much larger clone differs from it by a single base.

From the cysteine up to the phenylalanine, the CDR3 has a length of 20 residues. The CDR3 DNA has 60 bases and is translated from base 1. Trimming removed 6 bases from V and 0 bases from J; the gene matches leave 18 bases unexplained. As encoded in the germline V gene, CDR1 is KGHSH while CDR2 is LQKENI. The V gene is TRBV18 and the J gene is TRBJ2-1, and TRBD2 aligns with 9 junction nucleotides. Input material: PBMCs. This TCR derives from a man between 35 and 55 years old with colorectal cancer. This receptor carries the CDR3 CASSLLRSGGPWSSYNEQFF. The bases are TGTGCCAGCTCCCTTTTAAGGAGCGGGGGGCCCTGGAGCTCCTACAATGAGCAGTTCTTC. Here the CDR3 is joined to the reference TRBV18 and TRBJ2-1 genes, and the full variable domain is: NAGVMQNPRHLVRRRGQEARLRCSPMKGHSHVYWYRQLPEEGLKFMVYLQKENIIDESGMPKERFSAEFPKEGPSILRIQQVVRGDSAAYFCASSLLRSGGPWSSYNEQFFGPGTRLTVL.